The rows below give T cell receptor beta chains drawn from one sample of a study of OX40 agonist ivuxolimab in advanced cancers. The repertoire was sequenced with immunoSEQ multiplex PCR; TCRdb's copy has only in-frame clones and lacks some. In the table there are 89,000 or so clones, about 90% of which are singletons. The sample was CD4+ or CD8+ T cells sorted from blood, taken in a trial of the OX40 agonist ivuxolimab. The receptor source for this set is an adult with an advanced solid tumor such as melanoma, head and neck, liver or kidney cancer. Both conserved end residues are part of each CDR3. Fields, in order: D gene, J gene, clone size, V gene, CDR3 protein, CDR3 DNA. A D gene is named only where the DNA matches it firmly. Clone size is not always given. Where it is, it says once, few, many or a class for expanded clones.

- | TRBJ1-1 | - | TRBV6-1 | CASSERRDMNTEAFF | TGTGCCAGCAGTGAGAGGAGGGACATGAACACTGAAGCTTTCTTT
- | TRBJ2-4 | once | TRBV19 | CASSINDQNIQYF | TGTGCCAGTAGTATAAATGACCAAAACATTCAGTACTTC
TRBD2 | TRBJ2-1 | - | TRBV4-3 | CASSQEAGGVNDEQFF | TGCGCCAGCAGCCAAGAAGCGGGGGGCGTTAACGATGAGCAGTTCTTC
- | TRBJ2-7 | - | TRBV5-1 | CASSLVGTLTNYEQYF | TGCGCCAGCAGCTTGGTGGGGACTCTGACAAACTACGAGCAGTACTTC
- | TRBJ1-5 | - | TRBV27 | CASSLRQSDQPQHF | TGTGCCAGCAGTTTACGACAATCAGATCAGCCCCAGCATTTT
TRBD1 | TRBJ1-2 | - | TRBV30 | CAWSVGTGGGYTF | TGTGCCTGGAGTGTTGGGACAGGTGGTGGCTACACCTTC
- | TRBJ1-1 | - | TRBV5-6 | CASRPQGNTEAFF | TGTGCCAGCAGACCGCAAGGGAACACTGAAGCTTTCTTT
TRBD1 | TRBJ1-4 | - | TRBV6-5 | CASSYLRGSTNEKLFF | TGTGCCAGCAGTTACCTCAGGGGGTCAACTAATGAAAAACTGTTTTTT
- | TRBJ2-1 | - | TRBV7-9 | CASSLTQGMGNEQFF | TGTGCCAGCAGCCTAACGCAGGGGATGGGCAATGAGCAGTTCTTC
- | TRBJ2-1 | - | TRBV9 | CASSTIAGTGGNEQFF | TGTGCCAGCAGTACAATCGCCGGGACCGGAGGCAATGAGCAGTTCTTC
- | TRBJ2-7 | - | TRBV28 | CASSFALSREQYF | TGTGCCAGCAGTTTCGCCTTATCGCGCGAGCAGTACTTC
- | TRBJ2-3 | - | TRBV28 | CASTTSVDPDTQYF | TGTGCCAGCACCACGAGTGTCGACCCAGATACGCAGTATTTT
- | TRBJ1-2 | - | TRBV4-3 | CASSQDPRTPLYGYTF | TGCGCCAGCAGCCAGGATCCTAGGACCCCGCTTTATGGCTACACCTTC
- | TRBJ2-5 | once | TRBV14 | CASSQVWTQYF | TGTGCCAGCAGCCAAGTTTGGACCCAGTACTTC
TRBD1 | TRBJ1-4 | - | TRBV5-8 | CASSLAGGEKLFF | TGTGCCAGCAGCTTAGCAGGGGGGGAAAAACTGTTTTTT
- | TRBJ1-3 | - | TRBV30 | CAWITLRNTIYF | TGTGCCTGGATAACACTCCGAAACACCATATATTTT
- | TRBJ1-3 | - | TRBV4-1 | CASSQVDALGGNTIYF | TGCGCCAGCAGCCAGGTGGATGCCCTGGGGGGAAACACCATATATTTT
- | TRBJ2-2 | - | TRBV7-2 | CASRSAAQWDTGELFF | TGTGCCAGCAGGTCCGCGGCGCAGTGGGACACCGGGGAGCTGTTTTTT
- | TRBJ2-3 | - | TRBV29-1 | CSVEETGWGKGTDTQYF | TGCAGCGTTGAAGAAACAGGGTGGGGGAAAGGTACAGATACGCAGTATTTT
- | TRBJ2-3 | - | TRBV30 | CAWSVPVYKSTDTQYF | TGTGCCTGGAGTGTACCCGTCTACAAAAGCACAGATACGCAGTATTTT
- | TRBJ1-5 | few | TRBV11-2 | CASSLNSVNQPQHF | TGTGCCAGCAGCTTAAATTCGGTCAATCAGCCCCAGCATTTT
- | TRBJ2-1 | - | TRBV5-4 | CAISPGGLNEQFF | TGTGCCATCTCACCCGGGGGGCTCAATGAGCAGTTCTTC
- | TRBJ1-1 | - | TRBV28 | CASRDGDTEAFF | TGTGCCAGCAGGGACGGTGACACTGAAGCTTTCTTT
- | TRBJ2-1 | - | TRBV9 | CASSPPTLGRGREQFF | TGTGCCAGCAGCCCGCCAACCCTGGGCCGGGGTCGGGAGCAGTTCTTC
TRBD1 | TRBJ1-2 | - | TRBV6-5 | CASTGVRGYTF | TGTGCCAGTACAGGGGTGAGAGGCTACACCTTC
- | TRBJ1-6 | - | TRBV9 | CASSPSGEIYNSPLHF | TGTGCCAGCAGCCCAAGTGGGGAGATATATAATTCACCCCTCCACTTT
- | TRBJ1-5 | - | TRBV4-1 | CASSLVGGGNQPQHF | TGCGCCAGCAGTCTCGTGGGGGGCGGCAATCAGCCCCAGCATTTT
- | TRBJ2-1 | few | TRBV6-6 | CASSSLVGEQFF | TGTGCCAGCAGCTCCCTTGTCGGTGAGCAGTTCTTC
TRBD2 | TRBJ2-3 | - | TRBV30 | CAWSVAATVIAGGPTDTQYF | TGTGCCTGGAGTGTAGCCGCCACCGTGATAGCGGGGGGACCCACAGATACGCAGTATTTT
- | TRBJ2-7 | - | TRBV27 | CASSPRTWMPYEQYF | TGTGCCAGCAGTCCCCGGACCTGGATGCCCTACGAGCAGTACTTC
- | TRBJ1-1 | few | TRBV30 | CAWSVIGMEAFF | TGTGCCTGGAGTGTAATCGGGATGGAAGCTTTCTTT
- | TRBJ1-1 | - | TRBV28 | CASSLRGVNTEAFF | TGTGCCAGCAGTTTAAGGGGGGTGAACACTGAAGCTTTCTTT
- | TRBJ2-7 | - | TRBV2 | CASSDSWEGTIPYEQYF | TGTGCCAGCAGTGATTCTTGGGAGGGGACAATTCCCTACGAGCAGTACTTC
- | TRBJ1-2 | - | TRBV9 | CASSVGRDYGYTF | TGTGCCAGCAGCGTAGGCCGCGACTATGGCTACACCTTC
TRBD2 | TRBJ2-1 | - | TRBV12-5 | CASGLGGLAGRNEQFF | TGTGCTAGTGGTTTGGGGGGACTAGCGGGACGCAATGAGCAGTTCTTC
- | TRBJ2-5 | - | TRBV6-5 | CASSYSVSQETQYF | TGTGCCAGCAGTTACTCGGTTTCCCAAGAGACCCAGTACTTC
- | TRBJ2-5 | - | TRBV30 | CAWSVKVRVQETQYF | TGTGCCTGGAGTGTAAAGGTCCGGGTGCAAGAGACCCAGTACTTC
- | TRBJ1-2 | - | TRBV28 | CASSTSWGRGYGYTF | TGTGCCAGCAGTACCTCATGGGGCCGGGGCTATGGCTACACCTTC
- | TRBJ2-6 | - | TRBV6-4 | CASSEYVGSGANVLTF | TGTGCCAGCAGTGAATATGTTGGCTCTGGGGCCAACGTCCTGACTTTC
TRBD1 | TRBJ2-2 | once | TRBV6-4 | CASSDSPGGETGELFF | TGTGCCAGCAGTGACTCACCAGGGGGCGAAACCGGGGAGCTGTTTTTT
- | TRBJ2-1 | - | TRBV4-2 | CASSQAVGGYSYNEQFF | TGTGCCAGCAGCCAAGCTGTGGGAGGCTACTCCTACAATGAGCAGTTCTTC
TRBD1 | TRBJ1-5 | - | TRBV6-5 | CASSPLWDRGQPQHF | TGTGCCAGCAGCCCCTTGTGGGACAGGGGACAGCCCCAGCATTTT
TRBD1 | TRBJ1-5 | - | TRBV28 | CASSLFRDREQPQHF | TGTGCCAGCAGTTTATTTCGGGACAGGGAGCAGCCCCAGCATTTT
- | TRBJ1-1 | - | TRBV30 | CAWRAGMNTEAFF | TGTGCCTGGAGAGCAGGGATGAACACTGAAGCTTTCTTT
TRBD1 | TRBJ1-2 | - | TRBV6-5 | CASTLSGQGANGYTF | TGTGCCAGCACCCTTTCCGGACAGGGGGCAAATGGCTACACCTTC
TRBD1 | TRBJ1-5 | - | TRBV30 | CAWSVRGQGSQPQHF | TGTGCCTGGAGTGTACGGGGACAGGGAAGTCAGCCCCAGCATTTT
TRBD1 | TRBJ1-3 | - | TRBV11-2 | CASSSGTGLGNTIYF | TGTGCCAGCAGTTCCGGGACAGGGCTTGGAAACACCATATATTTT
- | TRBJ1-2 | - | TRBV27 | CASSFGRGQIYGYTF | TGTGCCAGCAGTTTTGGAAGGGGACAAATCTATGGCTACACCTTC
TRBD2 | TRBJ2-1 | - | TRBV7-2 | CASSFYAGLAGGYNEQFF | TGTGCCAGCAGCTTCTACGCAGGACTAGCGGGAGGGTACAATGAGCAGTTCTTC
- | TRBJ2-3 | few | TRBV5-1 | CASSLEARGTDTQYF | TGCGCCAGCAGCTTGGAAGCTCGGGGGACAGATACGCAGTATTTT
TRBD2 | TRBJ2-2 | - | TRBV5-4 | CASSFVAGDTGELFF | TGTGCCAGCAGCTTTGTAGCGGGGGACACCGGGGAGCTGTTTTTT
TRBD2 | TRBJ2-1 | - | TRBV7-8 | CASSWGLAGGGRVYEQFF | TGTGCCAGCAGCTGGGGACTAGCGGGAGGAGGGAGGGTCTATGAGCAGTTCTTC
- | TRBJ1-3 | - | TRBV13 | CASSLFMVSGNTIYF | TGTGCCAGCAGCCTCTTTATGGTCTCTGGAAACACCATATATTTT